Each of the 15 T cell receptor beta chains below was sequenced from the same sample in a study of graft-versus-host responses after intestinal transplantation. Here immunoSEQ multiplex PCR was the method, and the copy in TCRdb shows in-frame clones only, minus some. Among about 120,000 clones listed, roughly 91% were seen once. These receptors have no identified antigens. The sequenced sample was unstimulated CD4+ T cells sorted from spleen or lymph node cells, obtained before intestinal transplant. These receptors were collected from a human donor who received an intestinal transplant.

The CDR3 reads CSAVTGLYEQYF. CDR3 nucleotide sequence: TGCAGCGCCGTGACAGGGCTTTACGAGCAGTACTTC. This sequence joins TRBV29-1 and TRBJ2-7; 7 bases match TRBD1. Looked up from germline, CDR1 is SQVTM and CDR2 is ANQGSEA. V was clipped by 7 bases and J by 4 bases; unmatched bases: 7. CDR3 size: 12 residues.

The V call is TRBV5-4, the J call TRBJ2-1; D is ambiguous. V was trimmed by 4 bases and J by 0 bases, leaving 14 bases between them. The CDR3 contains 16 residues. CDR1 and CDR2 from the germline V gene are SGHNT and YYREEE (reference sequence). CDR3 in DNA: TGTGCCAGCAGCCCGGGTCTCACCCCCTCCTACAATGAGCAGTTCTTC. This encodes CASSPGLTPSYNEQFF.

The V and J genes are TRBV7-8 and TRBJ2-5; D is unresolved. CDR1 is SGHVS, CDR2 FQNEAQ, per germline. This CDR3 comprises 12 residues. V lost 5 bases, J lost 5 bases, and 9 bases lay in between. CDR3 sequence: CASSTTGETQYF. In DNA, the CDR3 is TGTGCCAGCAGCACCACCGGTGAGACCCAGTACTTC. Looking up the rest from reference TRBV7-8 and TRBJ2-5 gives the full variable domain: GAGVSQSPRYKVAKRGQDVALRCDPISGHVSLFWYQQALGQGPEFLTYFQNEAQLDKSGLPSDRFFAERPEGSVSTLKIQRTQQEDSAVYLCASSTTGETQYFGPGTRLLVL.

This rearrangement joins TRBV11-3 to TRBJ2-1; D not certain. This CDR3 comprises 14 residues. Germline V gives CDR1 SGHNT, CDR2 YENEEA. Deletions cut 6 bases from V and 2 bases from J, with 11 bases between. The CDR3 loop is CASSGPTAYNEQFF. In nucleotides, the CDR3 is TGTGCCAGCAGTGGGCCGACGGCCTACAATGAGCAGTTCTTC.

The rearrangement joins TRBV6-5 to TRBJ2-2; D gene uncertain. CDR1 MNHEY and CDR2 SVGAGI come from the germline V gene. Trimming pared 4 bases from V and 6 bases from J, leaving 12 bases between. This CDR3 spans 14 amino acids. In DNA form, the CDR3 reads TGTGCCAGCAGTTTGAATCAGGACCCCGGGGAGCTGTTTTTT. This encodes CASSLNQDPGELFF.

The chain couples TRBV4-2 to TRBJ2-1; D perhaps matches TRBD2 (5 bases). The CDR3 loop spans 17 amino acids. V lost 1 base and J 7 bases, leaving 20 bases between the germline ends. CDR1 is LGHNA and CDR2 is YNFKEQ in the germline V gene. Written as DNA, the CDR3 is TGTGCCAGCAGCCAAGCCGGTACAAGGGCTGTAGCGAATGAGCAGTTCTTC. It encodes CASSQAGTRAVANEQFF.

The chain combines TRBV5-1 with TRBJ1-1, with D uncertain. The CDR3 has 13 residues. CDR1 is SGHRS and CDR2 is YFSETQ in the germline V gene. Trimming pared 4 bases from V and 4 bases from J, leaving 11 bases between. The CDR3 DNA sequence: TGCGCCAGCAGCCTGGATCGGCCCACTGAAGCTTTCTTT. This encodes CASSLDRPTEAFF.

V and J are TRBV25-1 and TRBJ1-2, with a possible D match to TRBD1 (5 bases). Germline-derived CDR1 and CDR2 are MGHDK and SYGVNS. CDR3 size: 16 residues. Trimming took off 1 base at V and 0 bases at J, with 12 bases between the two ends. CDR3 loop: CASSEWGKGANYGYTF. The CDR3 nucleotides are TGTGCCAGCAGTGAATGGGGAAAAGGGGCTAACTATGGCTACACCTTC.

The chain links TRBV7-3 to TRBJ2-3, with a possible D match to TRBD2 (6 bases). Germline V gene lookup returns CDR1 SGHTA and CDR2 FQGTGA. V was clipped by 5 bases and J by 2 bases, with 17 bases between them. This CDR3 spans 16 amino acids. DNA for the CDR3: TGTGCCAGCAGCCCTACCCTGATAGCGGTCACAGATACGCAGTATTTT. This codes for CASSPTLIAVTDTQYF.

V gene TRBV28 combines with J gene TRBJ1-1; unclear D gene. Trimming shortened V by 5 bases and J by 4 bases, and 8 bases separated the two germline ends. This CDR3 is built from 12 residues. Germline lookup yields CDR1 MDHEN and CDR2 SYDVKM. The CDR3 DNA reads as TGTGCCAGCAGTCTCCCAGGCACTGAAGCTTTCTTT. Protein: CASSLPGTEAFF.

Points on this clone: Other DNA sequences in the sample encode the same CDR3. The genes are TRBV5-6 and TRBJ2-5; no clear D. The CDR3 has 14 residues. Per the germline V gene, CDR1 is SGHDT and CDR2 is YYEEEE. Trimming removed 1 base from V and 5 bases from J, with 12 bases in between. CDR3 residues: CASSLSVSPETQYF. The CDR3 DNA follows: TGTGCCAGCAGCTTGTCCGTCTCCCCTGAGACCCAGTACTTC. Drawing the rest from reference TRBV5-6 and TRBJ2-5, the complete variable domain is DAGVTQSPTHLIKTRGQQVTLRCSPKSGHDTVSWYQQALGQGPQFIFQYYEEEERQRGNFPDRFSGHQFPNYSSELNVNALLLGDSALYLCASSLSVSPETQYFGPGTRLLVL.

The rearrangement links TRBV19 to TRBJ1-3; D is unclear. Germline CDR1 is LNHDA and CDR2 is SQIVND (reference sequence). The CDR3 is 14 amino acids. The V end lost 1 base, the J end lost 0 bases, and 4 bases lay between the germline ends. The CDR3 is CASSIGNSGNTIYF. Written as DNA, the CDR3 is TGTGCCAGTAGTATAGGAAACTCTGGAAACACCATATATTTT.

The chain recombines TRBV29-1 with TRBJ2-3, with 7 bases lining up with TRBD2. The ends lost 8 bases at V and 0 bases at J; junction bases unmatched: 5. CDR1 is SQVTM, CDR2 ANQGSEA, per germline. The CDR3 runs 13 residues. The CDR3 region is CSTRRGSTDTQYF. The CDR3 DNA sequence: TGCAGCACGCGGCGGGGGAGCACAGATACGCAGTATTTT.

The CDR3 region has the DNA TGCGCCAGCAGCTTAGTAGGGTTGGAGACCCAGTACTTC. It encodes CASSLVGLETQYF. The chain uses TRBV5-1 and TRBJ2-5; D is undetermined. Germline V gene data show CDR1 as SGHRS and CDR2 as YFSETQ. This CDR3 is 13 amino acids long. Trimming left V 2 bases short and J 5 bases short, with 10 bases between.

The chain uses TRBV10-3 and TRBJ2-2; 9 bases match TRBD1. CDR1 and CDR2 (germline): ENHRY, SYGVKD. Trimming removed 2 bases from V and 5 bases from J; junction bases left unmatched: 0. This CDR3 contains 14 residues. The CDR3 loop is CAISEGQGTGELFF. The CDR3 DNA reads TGTGCCATCAGTGAGGGACAGGGGACCGGGGAGCTGTTTTTT.